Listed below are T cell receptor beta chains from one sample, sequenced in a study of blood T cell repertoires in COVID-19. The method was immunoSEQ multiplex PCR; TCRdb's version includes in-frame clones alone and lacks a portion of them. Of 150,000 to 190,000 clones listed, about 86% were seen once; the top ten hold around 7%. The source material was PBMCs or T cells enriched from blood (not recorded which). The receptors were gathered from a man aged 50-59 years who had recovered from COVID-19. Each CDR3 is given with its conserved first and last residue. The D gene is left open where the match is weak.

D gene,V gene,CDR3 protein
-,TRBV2,CASSVRGAEGYTF
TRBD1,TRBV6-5,CASSLRQGGSYEQYF
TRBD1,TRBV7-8,CASSATGTGYSNEQFF
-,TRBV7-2,CASSSQGSGELFF
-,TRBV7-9,CASSLASTGSEQFF
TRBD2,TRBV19,CASSMPGLAGGRETQYF
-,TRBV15,CATSRGSGDQPQHF
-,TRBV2,CASSEGRGNQPQHF
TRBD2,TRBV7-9,CASMPPFRLAGAQETQYF
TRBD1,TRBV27,CASSLTGSSYTF
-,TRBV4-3,CASSQDLGRGYGYTF
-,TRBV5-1,CASSYQGISYEQYF
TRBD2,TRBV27,CASSLGGGAVDTQYF
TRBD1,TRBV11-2,CASSSGTGRYSPLHF
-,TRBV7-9,CASTRSSTPRGTYNEQFF
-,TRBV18,CASLSGHLDEKLFF
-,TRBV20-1,CSALDSEQFF
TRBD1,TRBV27,CASSLSPTGGGSPLHF
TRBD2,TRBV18,CASSPRTSDGTDTQYF
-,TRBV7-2,CASSLDYYNEQFF
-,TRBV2,CASSESRGETQYF
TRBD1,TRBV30,CAWSTGQLAEPQHF
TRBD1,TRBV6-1,CASSEGWDRIPYEQYF
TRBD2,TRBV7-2,CASSIYGGANHGELFF
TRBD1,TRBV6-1,CASSERLGTAILINQPQHF
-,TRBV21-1,CASSNRDRGTDTQYF
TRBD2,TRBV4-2,CASRSTSGDTDTQYF
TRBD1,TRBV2,CASSLPGQGKVGTEAFF
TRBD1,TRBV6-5,CASTLRDRPYEQYF
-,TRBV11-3,CASSPFGTQDSYEQYF
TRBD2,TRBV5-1,CASSLEGDSGVSTDTQYF
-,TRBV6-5,CASSYKPAGDGYTF
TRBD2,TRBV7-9,CASSQLAGLTDTQYF
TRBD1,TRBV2,CASCRDRGYEQYF
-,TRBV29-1,CSVESGTGELFF
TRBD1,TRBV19,CASSTGQGWHEAFF
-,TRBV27,CASSLGGNEKLFF
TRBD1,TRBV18,CASSHTTGGSGHANEQFF
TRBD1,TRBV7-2,CASSLGQGPTNEKLFF
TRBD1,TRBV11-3,CASSLVSQGASEQYF